These 14 T cell receptor beta chains were all obtained from the same sample, sequenced in a study of CXCR3-negative and CXCR3-positive naive CD8 T cells. Whole-study results and caveats: Naive cells that were CXCR3-positive had more hydrophobic TRB CDR3s (compared with CXCR3-negative naive cells).

5' RACE that incorporated UMI labels was used to prepare the TRB cDNA libraries. Using the 5' RACE reads, TCRdb records one entry per CDR3 protein without DNA. The sample table includes more than 100,000 distinct CDR3 sequences. No antigen has been assigned to these receptors. The material sequenced was naive CXCR3+ CD8+ T cells from blood. As for subset: CD45RO-CCR7+CD27+CD95- naive CD8+ T cells expressing CXCR3 (TNR3+). The receptors come from a human donor in good health. Some clones in this sample may be carry-over from other donors' samples.

The chain combines TRBV11-2 with TRBJ2-3; TCRdb picks TRBD2, but there is no DNA to check that call. Per germline, CDR1 SGHAT and CDR2 FQNNGV. This CDR3 contains 17 residues. CDR3 in amino acids: CASSLEGSGTSTDTQYF.

The V gene is TRBV14, the J gene TRBJ2-2. Germline assignment: CDR1 SGHDN and CDR2 FVKESK. This CDR3 has 13 amino acids. This CDR3 reads CASSQAVPGELFF.

The J gene is TRBJ2-7, the V gene TRBV7-9; TCRdb indicates TRBD1, and absent DNA this call remains unverified. Germline loops: CDR1 SEHNR, CDR2 FQNEAQ (reference sequence). This CDR3 region has 13 residues. CDR3 protein: CASSGPGSYEQYF.

This sequence joins TRBV12-3 or TRBV12-4 and TRBJ2-2; the D call of TRBD2 rests on TCRdb alone, since no DNA is present to check it. The CDR3 is 15 residues long. CDR3 region: CASSFSSGSTGELFF.

The genes are TRBV27 and TRBJ2-7; as DNA is missing, the TRBD1 call by TCRdb cannot be tested. This CDR3 comprises 14 residues. In germline, CDR1 is MNHEY, CDR2 SMNVEV (reference sequence). The CDR3 sequence: CASSFFGGSYEQYF.

The chain links TRBV28 to TRBJ2-3; TCRdb names TRBD1, which stays unverified in the absence of DNA. Germline-derived CDR1 and CDR2 are MDHEN and SYDVKM. The CDR3 consists of 15 residues. CDR3 protein: CASSATGGGTDTQYF.

The chain is built from TRBV19 and TRBJ2-4; TCRdb's D gene call, TRBD1, goes unchecked for lack of DNA. Germline CDR1 and CDR2: LNHDA and SQIVND (reference sequence). The CDR3 totals 16 residues. This CDR3 is CASSIPQGLAKNIQYF.

The chain combines TRBV12-3 or TRBV12-4 with TRBJ2-7; TCRdb outputs TRBD2, but without DNA this stays unchecked. The CDR3 consists of 18 residues. CDR3 loop: CASSLIPLVGQGFYEQYF.

CDR3: CASAGGIETQYF. V usage is TRBV7-9 and J usage is TRBJ2-5; absent DNA, TCRdb's TRBD1 call cannot be checked. The germline V gene encodes CDR1 SEHNR and CDR2 FQNEAQ (reference sequence). The CDR3 length is 12 residues.

The chain combines TRBV4-3 with TRBJ2-3; the D call from TCRdb, TRBD1, cannot be confirmed without DNA. Germline CDR1 LGHNA, CDR2 YSLEER. This CDR3 has 17 amino acids. This chain's CDR3 is CASSQSGTGSFTDTQYF.

The gene calls are TRBV4-1 and TRBJ2-7. Germline CDR1 MGHRA, CDR2 YSYEKL. This CDR3 has 13 residues. The CDR3 sequence: CASGQEGNYEQYF.

This chain connects TRBV4-3 to TRBJ2-2; TCRdb outputs TRBD2, but without DNA this stays unchecked. The CDR3 has 16 residues. In germline, CDR1 is LGHNA, CDR2 YSLEER. The CDR3 sequence is CASSQEPAGNTGELFF.

The chain recombines TRBV28 with TRBJ2-2. From germline, CDR1 is MDHEN and CDR2 SYDVKM. The CDR3 runs 13 residues. CDR3 protein: CASSTINTGELFF.

V is TRBV5-8 and J is TRBJ2-1. The CDR3 totals 13 residues. CDR1 and CDR2 (germline): SGHTS, YDEGEE. CDR3 protein: CASSLFTGPEQFF.